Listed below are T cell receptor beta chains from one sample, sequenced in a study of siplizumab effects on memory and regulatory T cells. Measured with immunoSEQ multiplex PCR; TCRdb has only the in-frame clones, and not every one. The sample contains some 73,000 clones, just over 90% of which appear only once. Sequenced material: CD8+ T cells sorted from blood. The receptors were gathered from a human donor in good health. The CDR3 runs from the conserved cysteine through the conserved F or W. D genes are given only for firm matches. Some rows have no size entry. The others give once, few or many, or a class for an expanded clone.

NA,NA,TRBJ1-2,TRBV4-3,TGCGCCAGCAGCCAAGAGACAGGCCCGGGCTATGGCTACACCTTC,CASSQETGPGYGYTF
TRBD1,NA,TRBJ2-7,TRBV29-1,TGCAGCGTTGAAGATCGAGACAGGGACTCCTACGAGCAGTACTTC,CSVEDRDRDSYEQYF
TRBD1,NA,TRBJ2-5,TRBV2,TGTGCCAGCATAGGACAGGAGAAAGAGACCCAGTACTTC,CASIGQEKETQYF
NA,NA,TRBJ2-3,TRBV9,TGTGCCAGCAGCGTAGTTTCGGCCCCGGCTAGCACAGATACGCAGTATTTT,CASSVVSAPASTDTQYF
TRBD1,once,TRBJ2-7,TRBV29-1,TGCAGCGTAGACAGGGGCAAGGGGGACTACGAGCAGTACTTC,CSVDRGKGDYEQYF
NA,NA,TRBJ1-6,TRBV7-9,TGTGCCAGCAGCCCATCTGAGGGTTCGCGTTCACCCCTCCACTTT,CASSPSEGSRSPLHF
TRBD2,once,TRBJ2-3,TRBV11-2,TGTGCCAGCAGCTTATGGGGAGGGGGCACAGATACGCAGTATTTT,CASSLWGGGTDTQYF
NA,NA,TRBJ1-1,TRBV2,TGTGCCAGCAATTCCCCGGGACGGAACACTGAAGCTTTCTTT,CASNSPGRNTEAFF
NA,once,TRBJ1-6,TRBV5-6,TGTGCCAGCAGCTTGCAAACTGTTTCACCCCTCCACTTT,CASSLQTVSPLHF
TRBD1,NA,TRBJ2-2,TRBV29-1,TGCAGCGTTTCTGGGACAGAGATCGCGAACACCGGGGAGCTGTTTTTT,CSVSGTEIANTGELFF